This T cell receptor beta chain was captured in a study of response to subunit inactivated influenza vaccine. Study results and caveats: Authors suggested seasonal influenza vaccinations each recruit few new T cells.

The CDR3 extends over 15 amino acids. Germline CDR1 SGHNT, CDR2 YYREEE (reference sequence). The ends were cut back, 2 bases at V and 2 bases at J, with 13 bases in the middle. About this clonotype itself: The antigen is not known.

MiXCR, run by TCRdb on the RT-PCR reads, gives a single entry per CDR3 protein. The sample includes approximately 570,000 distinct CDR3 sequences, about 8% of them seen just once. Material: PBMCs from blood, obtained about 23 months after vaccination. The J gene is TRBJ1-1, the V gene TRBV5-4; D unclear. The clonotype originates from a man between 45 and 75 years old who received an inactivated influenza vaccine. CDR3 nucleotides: TGTGCCAGCAGCTTTCGGGAGGGATTAAACACTGAAGCTTTCTTT. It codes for CASSFREGLNTEAFF. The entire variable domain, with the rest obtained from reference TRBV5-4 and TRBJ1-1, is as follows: ETGVTQSPTHLIKTRGQQVTLRCSSQSGHNTVSWYQQALGQGPQFIFQYYREEENGRGNFPPRFSGLQFPNYSSELNVNALELDDSALYLCASSFREGLNTEAFFGQGTRLTVV.